Following are 28 T cell receptor beta chains from one sample sequenced in a study of glioma-infiltrating T cells. The iRepertoire nested amplicon-rescue multiplex PCR amplified TCR alpha and beta CDR3s from RNA. TCRdb passed the multiplex PCR reads through MiXCR, listing each CDR3 protein once. The sample yields 100,000 to 150,000 distinct CDR3 sequences, roughly 23% seen once. Sequences were obtained from glioma tissue, nonneoplastic brain tissue, or PBMCs (not recorded which). These receptors were obtained from a human donor with low-grade glioma or glioblastoma, undergoing nonglioma brain surgery, or in good health (not recorded which).

This chain joins TRBV6-4 and TRBJ2-1; D uncertain. V gave up 6 bases and J gave up 2 bases, with 20 bases separating them. Germline V gene sequence: CDR1 MRHNA, CDR2 SNTAGT. The CDR3 totals 17 residues. The CDR3: CASSPTDRAYAYNEQFF. CDR3 DNA: TGTGCCAGCAGCCCAACTGACCGGGCGTATGCCTACAATGAGCAGTTCTTC.

This clonotype was recorded at least ten times. This rearrangement joins TRBV4-3 to TRBJ2-5; maybe TRBD1 (6 bases). The CDR3 contains 16 residues. The germline V and J ends were trimmed by 1 base and 4 bases, with 16 bases remaining between them. Germline V CDR1 and CDR2: LGHNA, YSLEER. CDR3 region: CASSQAYGDTGETQYF. CDR3 coding DNA: TGCGCCAGCAGCCAAGCCTACGGGGACACTGGAGAGACCCAGTACTTC.

This clonotype has a count of ten or more. This rearrangement joins TRBV7-3 to TRBJ2-3, with TRBD2 matching 9 bases. Germline V gene sequence: CDR1 SGHTA, CDR2 FQGTGA. The CDR3 runs to 15 residues. J gave up 3 bases and V 1 base, and 2 bases lay outside the gene matches. This chain's CDR3 is CASSLKSGRTDTQYF. CDR3 nucleotide sequence: TGTGCCAGCAGCTTAAAGAGCGGGAGGACAGATACGCAGTATTTT.

This clonotype was recorded at least ten times. The chain is built from TRBV2 and TRBJ2-3; no reliable D call. The CDR3 loop spans 10 amino acids. V dropped 7 bases and J dropped 4 bases, with 3 bases sitting between them. The germline CDR1 and CDR2 sequences are SNHLY and FYNNEI. The DNA for the CDR3 is TGTGCCAGCATAGCAGATACGCAGTATTTT. Its protein product is CASIADTQYF.

In the case of this clonotype: A single base separates this from a much larger clone, so it may be a read error. V and J are TRBV6-1 and TRBJ2-2; TRBD1 aligns across 7 bases. Trimming took 6 bases from V and 1 from J; bases not matched to a gene: 5. The CDR3 runs 15 residues. Germline CDR1 and CDR2: MNHNS and SASEGT. In DNA, the CDR3 is TGTGCCAGCAGGCTCAGACAGGGGAACACCGGGGAGCTGTTTTTT. Translating it yields CASRLRQGNTGELFF.

This clonotype occurred many times. The rearrangement uses TRBV24-1 and TRBJ2-1; TRBD1 or TRBD2 may be the D gene (5 bases each). CDR3 size: 15 residues. The germline V and J ends were trimmed by 6 bases and 0 bases, with 11 bases remaining between them. Per germline, CDR1 KGHDR and CDR2 SFDVKD. The CDR3 sequence: CATSRGTSSYNEQFF. As DNA, the CDR3 is TGTGCCACCAGTAGAGGGACCAGCTCCTACAATGAGCAGTTCTTC.

This clonotype was observed at least ten times. This sequence joins TRBV6-2 or TRBV6-3 and TRBJ2-6; D assignment may be TRBD1 or TRBD2 (5 bases each). V lost 3 bases, J lost 0 bases, and 15 bases lay in between. Per the germline V gene, CDR1 is MNHEY and CDR2 is SVGEGT. This CDR3 has 18 amino acids. The CDR3: CASSYDGGSNSGANVLTF. In nucleotides, the CDR3 is TGTGCCAGCAGTTATGATGGGGGATCGAACTCTGGGGCCAACGTCCTGACTTTC.

Details on this clonotype: With a much larger clone just one base away, this may be a read error. The chain joins TRBV5-8 to TRBJ1-1; maybe TRBD1 (6 bases). CDR3 length: 13 residues. The germline V gene encodes CDR1 SGHTS and CDR2 YDEGEE. The CDR3 loop is CASRLTGYTEASF. The DNA for the CDR3 is TGTGCCAGCAGACTGACAGGTTACACTGAAGCTTCCTTT.

Points on this clonotype: Sequence at one end of the junction differs from germline and may be a read error. The CDR3, as DNA: TGTGCCAACAGCGGGACAGCGAACACCGGGGAGCTGTTTTTT. It is translated as CANSGTANTGELFF. The chain is built from TRBV11-1 and TRBJ2-2; tentatively, D is TRBD1 or TRBD2 (7 bases each). The germline gives CDR1 SGHAT, CDR2 FQDESV (reference sequence). The CDR3 runs 14 residues.

This clonotype has ten or more counts. The chain links TRBV12-3 or TRBV12-4 to TRBJ1-1; 7 bases match TRBD1. The CDR3 is 15 amino acids. Trimming removed 5 bases from V and 1 base from J; junction bases left unmatched: 7. CDR3 residues: CASSPMGQSNTEAFF. CDR3 nucleotides: TGTGCCAGCAGTCCTATGGGACAGTCGAACACTGAAGCTTTCTTT.

This clonotype showed up many times. The genes are TRBV6-6 and TRBJ2-7, with D unresolved. The CDR3 loop spans 15 amino acids. The ends were cut back, 0 bases at V and 3 bases at J, with 12 bases in the middle. Germline V gene lookup returns CDR1 MNHNY and CDR2 SVGAGI (reference sequence). CDR3 loop: CASSYSGKSGYEQYF. The CDR3, as DNA: TGTGCCAGCAGTTACTCGGGAAAAAGTGGCTACGAGCAGTACTTC.

Points on this clonotype: This may stem from a read error, because a much larger clone lies one nucleotide away. V and J are TRBV19 and TRBJ1-5; D unclear. The germline gives CDR1 LNHDA, CDR2 SQIVND (reference sequence). The CDR3 length is 15 residues. The CDR3, as DNA: TGTGCCAGTAGTACACGACTGAATAGCGATCAGCCCCAGCATTTT. It is translated as CASSTRLNSDQPQHF.

This clonotype was recorded at least ten times. The chain joins TRBV2 to TRBJ2-1, with 7 bases lining up with TRBD2. This CDR3 has 15 amino acids. J was trimmed by 8 bases and V by 8 bases; bases with no gene match: 15. Germline CDR1 reads SNHLY; CDR2 reads FYNNEI. CDR3 nucleotide sequence: TGTGCCAGCGGAAGTCGGGCGGGAGTCGGAGATGAGCAGTTCTTC. The encoded protein is CASGSRAGVGDEQFF.

This chain uses TRBV20-1 with TRBJ2-7; 9 positions match TRBD2. The germline gives CDR1 DFQATT, CDR2 SNEGSKA (reference sequence). The CDR3 is 13 residues long. Germline trimming cut 5 bases from V and 3 bases from J; bases unmatched to any gene: 5. The CDR3 protein is CSAFAGGFYEQYF. The CDR3 coding sequence is TGCAGTGCTTTCGCGGGAGGGTTCTACGAGCAGTACTTC.

This clonotype appeared a few times. This may stem from a read error, because a much larger clone lies one nucleotide away. The J gene is TRBJ2-7, the V gene TRBV6-1; no clear D gene. CDR1 and CDR2 from the germline V gene are MNHNS and SASEGT. V was cut by 7 bases and J by 1 base, with 17 bases left in between. This CDR3 contains 15 residues. DNA for the CDR3: TGTGCCAGCAAAACACCCAGCGTCCAATCCTACGAGCAGTACTTC. Translating it yields CASKTPSVQSYEQYF.

This clonotype was counted only a few times. The chain combines TRBV12-3 or TRBV12-4 with TRBJ1-1; 10 bases agree with TRBD1. This CDR3 comprises 16 residues. The trim removed 3 bases at V and 2 bases at J, leaving 6 bases unmatched. The CDR3 region is CASSFRQGAYNTEAFF. In DNA form, the CDR3 reads TGTGCCAGCAGTTTCCGACAGGGGGCGTATAACACTGAAGCTTTCTTT.

This clonotype was observed at least ten times. The chain carries TRBV6-1 and TRBJ2-7, with D possibly called TRBD1 or TRBD2 (5 bases each). The CDR3 contains 13 residues. V lost 5 bases and J lost 5, with 13 bases in between. Germline CDR1 is MNHNS and CDR2 is SASEGT. CDR3 in DNA: TGTGCCAGCAGTTCCCGGGACGGAGACGAGCAGTACTTC. This translates into CASSSRDGDEQYF.

This clonotype was seen many times. The rearrangement uses TRBV12-3 or TRBV12-4 and TRBJ2-5; D is unclear. The CDR3 length is 14 residues. V lost 1 base, J lost 2 bases, and 8 bases lay in between. CDR3 sequence (DNA): TGTGCCAGCAGTTTAGTTCGTACTCAAGAGACCCAGTACTTC. Its protein is CASSLVRTQETQYF.

This clonotype was observed at least ten times. The rearrangement uses TRBV12-3 or TRBV12-4 and TRBJ1-6; D is ambiguous. Trimming removed 6 bases from V and 10 bases from J, with 13 bases in between. The CDR3 spans 13 residues. CDR3 sequence (DNA): TGTGCCAGCAGCACCTTTGAGAGATCACCCCTCCACTTT. This encodes CASSTFERSPLHF.

This clonotype was recorded many times. The chain joins TRBV7-9 to TRBJ2-3, with a possible D match to TRBD1 (6 bases). Trimming shortened V by 2 bases and J by 1 base, and 10 bases separated the two germline ends. Germline V gives CDR1 SEHNR, CDR2 FQNEAQ (reference sequence). The CDR3 contains 15 residues. Here the CDR3 DNA reads TGTGCCAGCAGCTTAACCAGGGGCCGCACAGATACGCAGTATTTT. Translation: CASSLTRGRTDTQYF.

This clonotype came up many times. The chain joins TRBV4-3 to TRBJ2-1, with 9 bases fitting TRBD2. The J segment lost 6 bases and the V segment lost 2 bases, leaving 5 bases of the junction unmatched. The CDR3 is 15 amino acids. CDR1 is LGHNA and CDR2 is YSLEER in the germline V gene. CDR3: CASSQRTSVRNEQFF. Here the CDR3 DNA reads TGCGCCAGCAGCCAACGGACTAGCGTTCGCAATGAGCAGTTCTTC.

This clonotype has a count of ten or more. The gene calls are TRBV12-3 or TRBV12-4 and TRBJ1-3; D is undetermined. V lost 8 bases and J lost 0, with 8 bases in between. The CDR3 sequence is 13 residues long. Written as DNA, the CDR3 is TGTGCCAGCTCTGGTGACTCTGGAAACACCATATATTTT. The encoded protein is CASSGDSGNTIYF.

Many counts were recorded for this clonotype. The rearrangement uses TRBV5-1 and TRBJ2-1; no firm D call. The V end was cut by 4 bases, the J end by 8 bases, with 13 bases between. CDR3 length: 13 residues. The germline V gene has CDR1 SGHRS and CDR2 YFSETQ. The CDR3 loop reads CASSLPSYDEQFF. The DNA for the CDR3 is TGCGCCAGCAGCCTCCCTAGTTATGATGAGCAGTTCTTC.

This clonotype was recorded many times. V and J are TRBV20-1 and TRBJ1-1; D uncertain. This CDR3 spans 15 amino acids. Trimming left V 0 bases short and J 3 bases short, with 14 bases between. Germline assignment: CDR1 DFQATT and CDR2 SNEGSKA (reference sequence). The CDR3: CSARDRGRQDTEAFF. CDR3 sequence (DNA): TGCAGTGCTAGAGATCGAGGACGCCAGGACACTGAAGCTTTCTTT.

This clonotype was seen only once. A much larger clonotype is one base distant, so this may be a read error. The chain is built from TRBV4-1 and TRBJ1-1; TRBD1 is a possible D gene (5 bases). CDR1 and CDR2 from the germline V gene are MGHRA and YSYEKL. This CDR3 spans 14 amino acids. This CDR3 reads CARSPYGGETEAFF. The CDR3 DNA sequence: TGCGCCAGAAGCCCCTACGGGGGGGAAACTGAAGCTTTCTTT.

To note about this clonotype: A clone one base away is much larger, so this may be a read error. This chain links TRBV28 with TRBJ2-7, with unresolved D. The CDR3 length is 13 residues. The germline gives CDR1 MDHEN, CDR2 SYDVKM. Trimming cost V 5 bases and J 3 bases, with 11 bases left between them. CDR3 sequence: CASSGRCYYEQYF. CDR3 sequence (DNA): TGTGCCAGCAGTGGTCGGTGTTACTACGAGCAGTACTTC.

About this clonotype: A much more abundant neighbour one base away suggests this may be a read error. The CDR3 nucleotides are TGTGCCAGCAGCCCCTTGGCGGCGGGAAGTTACAATAAGCAGTTCTTC. Encoded protein: CASSPLAAGSYNKQFF. J is TRBJ2-1 and V is TRBV7-9; D may be TRBD2 (6 bases). The CDR3 loop spans 16 amino acids. Germline V gives CDR1 SEHNR, CDR2 FQNEAQ (reference sequence).

There are many counts of this clonotype. The chain recombines TRBV7-2 with TRBJ2-5; 9 bases fit TRBD2. Trimming cost V 3 bases and J 5 bases; bases outside gene matches: 7. The germline gives CDR1 SGHTA, CDR2 FQGNSA. This CDR3 has 15 amino acids. CDR3 sequence (DNA): TGTGCCAGCAGCTTCAATAGCGGGAGTGGGGAGACCCAGTACTTC. Translating it yields CASSFNSGSGETQYF.